A single TCR beta chain is shown here with its context. The antigen remains unidentified. The data are from a study of cytomegalovirus exposure and HLA in healthy donors. Findings and caveats of the study: Later analysis identified about 17,000 TCR beta sequences associated with HLA alleles, using a false discovery rate threshold of 0.05.

Trimming cost V 2 bases and J 4 bases; bases outside gene matches: 5. The germline V gene has CDR1 MNHNS and CDR2 SASEGT. CDR3 length: 15 residues. It was with 60 Vbeta and 13 Jbeta primers that the PCR ran. Produced via immunoSEQ multiplex PCR; TCRdb's table is partial and in-frame only. Seen in this sample are about 200,000 clones; the ten most common clones hold about 1%. The origin of this receptor is a girl under 10 years old in good health and CMV-seropositive. The sequencing sample was made of PBMCs. J is TRBJ2-1 and V is TRBV6-1, with 7 positions matching TRBD2. The CDR3 bases are TGTGCCAGCAGTGAAAGACAAGCGGGGTACAATGAGCAGTTCTTC. Residues: CASSERQAGYNEQFF.